This T cell receptor beta chain was recovered during a study of blood T cell repertoires in COVID-19. Original data processing: Estimation of nucleated cell counts was performed using reference gene primer amplification. Assay used: immunoSEQ multiplex PCR; TCRdb lists only in-frame clones, some missing. The V and J calls and clone size were taken over from that table, and D and trimming were inferred from the DNA. The sample has 150,000 to 200,000 clones; 82% are singletons. Trimming at V came to 3 bases and at J to 2 bases, leaving 11 bases not matched to a gene. Germline V lookup: CDR1 SGHTA, CDR2 FQGTGA. CDR3 length: 17 residues.

This clonotype was obtained from a man over 45 who had recovered from COVID-19. The chain uses TRBV7-3 and TRBJ2-3; 7 nucleotides match TRBD2. The specimen sequenced was PBMCs or T cells enriched from blood (not recorded which). The CDR3 bases are TGTGCCAGCAGCTTCCAACCGGCGGGAGTTACCACAGATACGCAGTATTTT. Its translation: CASSFQPAGVTTDTQYF.